Shown below are 3 T cell receptor beta chains from a single sample sequenced in a study of blood T cell repertoires in COVID-19. Using immunoSEQ multiplex PCR, the repertoire was profiled, and TCRdb retains in-frame clones only, with some absent. The repertoire consists of roughly 190,000 clones, with roughly 80% occurring once and the leading ten covering around 11%. The sequencing sample was made of peripheral blood. All receptors come from a woman aged 50 to 60 with acute or convalescent COVID-19.

The chain couples TRBV5-4 to TRBJ1-6; D is perhaps TRBD1 (6 bases). The CDR3 has 14 residues. Germline V gene sequence: CDR1 SGHNT, CDR2 YYREEE (reference sequence). Trimming cost V 5 bases and J 5 bases, with 11 bases left between them. CDR3 in amino acids: CASRLQGNNSPLHF. In DNA form, the CDR3 reads TGTGCCAGCAGGCTACAGGGAAATAATTCACCCCTCCACTTT.

The chain couples TRBV7-2 to TRBJ2-5; 10 bases match TRBD1. With V trimmed by 3 bases and J by 5 bases, 3 bases remained unmatched. The germline V gene encodes CDR1 SGHTA and CDR2 FQGNSA. The CDR3 spans 14 residues. The CDR3 DNA follows: TGTGCCAGCAGCTTGGACAGGGGGGTGGAGACCCAGTACTTC. This encodes CASSLDRGVETQYF.

The chain employs TRBV29-1 and TRBJ2-1, with D unclear. CDR1 and CDR2 (germline): SQVTM, ANQGSEA. Trimming stripped 2 bases from V and 0 bases from J, with 8 bases between. This CDR3 is 14 amino acids long. The CDR3 sequence: CSVESVRSYNEQFF. CDR3 DNA: TGCAGCGTTGAATCAGTCCGCTCCTACAATGAGCAGTTCTTC.